This note documents a single T cell receptor beta chain sequence. These data belong to a study of shared clonotypes between healthy human individuals. Study-level background: Donors had three CD4 naive, three CD4 memory, two CD8 naive and one CD8 memory plate apiece.

Original handling: ImmunoSEQ output lacked quality scores and full-length reads, limiting matched filtering. Generated by immunoSEQ multiplex PCR, the TCRdb table keeps only in-frame clones and is missing some. V, J and clone size are taken as reported in that table, and D and trimming were inferred from the DNA itself. The sample holds about 2.4 million clones, more than 80% seen once. There were no recent acute infections or vaccinations among the donors, who were healthy HIV-negative adults. The germline CDR1 and CDR2 sequences are MNHNY and SVGAGI (reference sequence). This CDR3 has 12 residues. Trimming removed 11 bases from V and 2 bases from J, with 12 bases in between.

This rearrangement joins TRBV6-6 to TRBJ1-1; the D is unclear. Sample: naive CD4+ T cells sorted from blood. Indicated subset: CD45RA+ positively selected. The sequence derives from a man between 18 and 35 years old in good health. The DNA for the CDR3 is TGTGCCTCTCAACGAGGAAACACTGAAGCTTTCTTT. Translated: CASQRGNTEAFF.